This passage covers 28 T cell receptor beta chains from one sample sequenced in a study of identical twins. One entry per CDR3 protein, called by TCRdb with MiXCR from the 5' RACE reads. The repertoire has about 200,000 distinct CDR3 sequences, over 8% of them found once; the top ten carry 5% to 5.5%. The sequenced material came from memory (CD45RO+) T cells sorted from blood. Receptors were obtained from a woman younger than 30 in good health.

This clonotype was seen only a few times. V and J are TRBV7-2 and TRBJ2-5; no firm D call. The length of the CDR3 is 13 residues. V shed 9 bases and J shed 4 bases, with 15 bases lying between them. Germline V lookup: CDR1 SGHTA, CDR2 FQGNSA. The CDR3 region is CASGLGVRETQYF. CDR3 in DNA: TGTGCCAGTGGCCTTGGGGTACGAGAGACCCAGTACTTC.

This clonotype showed up just a few times. The chain recombines TRBV12-3 or TRBV12-4 with TRBJ2-4, with TRBD1 matching 7 bases. This CDR3 is 15 amino acids long. V was clipped by 5 bases and J by 1 base; unmatched bases: 5. The DNA for the CDR3 is TGTGCCAGCAGTCTCGACAGGGACGCCAAAAACATTCAGTACTTC. This translates into CASSLDRDAKNIQYF.

This clonotype was counted at least ten times. The chain uses TRBV20-1 and TRBJ2-7, with TRBD2 matching 10 bases. From germline, CDR1 is DFQATT and CDR2 SNEGSKA (reference sequence). V dropped 6 bases and J dropped 3; count of bases not matched to a gene: 11. This CDR3 is built from 15 residues. The CDR3 sequence: CSAQPPSGSVYEQYF. The CDR3 region has the DNA TGCAGTGCCCAACCGCCTAGCGGGAGTGTCTACGAGCAGTACTTC.

This clonotype was observed a few times. The rearrangement joins TRBV5-1 to TRBJ2-5, with 9 bases lining up with TRBD2. The CDR3 contains 16 residues. Germline CDR1 and CDR2: SGHRS and YFSETQ. V lost 1 base, J lost 1 base, and 5 bases stayed unmatched. The CDR3 DNA reads TGCGCCAGCAGCTTGAGGTCTAGCGGGGTCCAAGAGACCCAGTACTTC. Translating gives CASSLRSSGVQETQYF.

V is TRBV11-3 and J is TRBJ1-6, with no clear D. V was shortened by 4 bases and J by 8 bases, with 18 bases between the two germline ends. Germline V lookup: CDR1 SGHNT, CDR2 YENEEA. CDR3 length equals 16 residues. CDR3: CASSSMLQGLDSPLHF. For the CDR3, the DNA is TGTGCCAGCAGCTCCATGCTACAAGGACTAGATTCACCCCTCCACTTT.

The chain is built from TRBV6-2 or TRBV6-3 and TRBJ2-7; possibly TRBD1 for D (7 bases). V lost 6 bases and J 3 bases, leaving 21 bases between the germline ends. CDR1 MNHEY and CDR2 SVGEGT come from the germline V gene. The CDR3 contains 16 residues. The CDR3: CASSPLVGQEGYEQYF. CDR3 bases: TGTGCCAGCAGCCCCCTAGTTGGACAGGAGGGCTACGAGCAGTACTTC.

This clonotype was picked up many times. This sequence joins TRBV19 and TRBJ2-1; D is unresolved. The V gene lost 3 bases and the J gene lost 9 bases, with 6 bases spanning the gap. Germline CDR1 and CDR2: LNHDA and SQIVND (reference sequence). This CDR3 region has 11 residues. This CDR3 reads CASSIGGEQFF. For the CDR3, the DNA is TGTGCCAGTAGTATTGGTGGTGAGCAGTTCTTC.

This clonotype was counted only a few times. V and J are TRBV29-1 and TRBJ2-5; D ambiguous. The CDR3 extends over 10 amino acids. Germline CDR1 reads SQVTM; CDR2 reads ANQGSEA. The CDR3 here is CSMRSETQYF. The CDR3 DNA follows: TGCAGTATGAGGTCTGAGACCCAGTACTTC.

The sample holds many counts of this clonotype. The V call is TRBV5-1, the J call TRBJ2-7; D gene uncertain. The V gene lost 9 bases and the J gene lost 7 bases, with 20 bases spanning the gap. There are 13 residues in the CDR3. Germline V gene lookup returns CDR1 SGHRS and CDR2 YFSETQ. The CDR3: CATTDPGQAEQYF. DNA of the CDR3: TGCGCCACTACAGATCCGGGTCAAGCTGAGCAGTACTTC.

The chain combines TRBV7-2 with TRBJ2-3, with TRBD1 matching 9 bases. Germline CDR1 and CDR2: SGHTA and FQGNSA. Trimming at V came to 6 bases and at J to 3 bases, leaving 7 bases not matched to a gene. CDR3 size: 15 residues. CDR3 protein: CASRPGQGSTDTQYF. The CDR3 nucleotides are TGTGCCAGCAGGCCGGGACAGGGTTCGACAGATACGCAGTATTTT.

CDR3 bases: TGTGCCAGTACCTATAGCGGGACCCTCCACCAAAACATTCAGTACTTC. Translated: CASTYSGTLHQNIQYF. The chain uses TRBV19 and TRBJ2-4, with TRBD2 identical over 8 bases. The germline V gene has CDR1 LNHDA and CDR2 SQIVND (reference sequence). This CDR3 has 16 residues. The V segment lost 7 bases and the J segment 5 bases; nucleotides outside the gene matches: 13.

J is TRBJ2-3 and V is TRBV11-3; weak D call: TRBD2 (6 bases). V was cut by 6 bases and J by 6 bases, with 13 bases left in between. CDR1 SGHNT and CDR2 YENEEA come from the germline V gene. The CDR3 length is 13 residues. Here the CDR3 DNA reads TGTGCCAGCAGGAAGACTAGTTTGGATACGCAGTATTTT. Translation gives CASRKTSLDTQYF.

This clonotype occurred a few times. The gene calls are TRBV12-3 or TRBV12-4 and TRBJ2-7; 7 bases agree with TRBD1. CDR3 length: 16 residues. V gave up 5 bases and J gave up 2 bases; unmatched junction bases: 12. For the CDR3, the DNA is TGTGCCAGCAGTACTACGGCAGGGGGATTCCCCTACGAGCAGTACTTC. Its translation is CASSTTAGGFPYEQYF.

This clonotype was picked up many times. V gene TRBV5-6 combines with J gene TRBJ2-3, with unresolved D. V lost 2 bases and J 6 bases, leaving 4 bases between the germline ends. The CDR3 is made up of 11 amino acids. Germline-derived CDR1 and CDR2 are SGHDT and YYEEEE. CDR3: CASSLADTQYF. CDR3 nucleotides: TGTGCCAGCAGCTTAGCTGATACGCAGTATTTT.

The chain couples TRBV20-1 to TRBJ1-1; 8 bases line up with TRBD1. V lost 2 bases to trimming and J lost 6 bases; unmatched junction nucleotides: 2. Germline V gives CDR1 DFQATT, CDR2 SNEGSKA (reference sequence). This CDR3 is built from 12 residues. This CDR3 is CSARQGAPEAFF. The CDR3 nucleotides are TGCAGTGCTAGACAGGGGGCACCTGAAGCTTTCTTT.

This clonotype was observed a few times. V gene TRBV20-1 combines with J gene TRBJ1-2; tentative D call: TRBD1 (6 bases). The length of the CDR3 is 12 residues. CDR1 and CDR2 from the germline V gene are DFQATT and SNEGSKA (reference sequence). V lost 3 bases to trimming and J lost 5 bases, with 10 bases between them. The CDR3 sequence is CSARDSRYGYTF. The CDR3 nucleotides read TGCAGTGCTAGGGACAGTCGTTATGGCTACACCTTC.

This chain links TRBV9 with TRBJ1-3; tentative D call: TRBD1 (5 bases). CDR1 SGDLS and CDR2 YYNGEE come from the germline V gene. Trimming shortened V by 5 bases and J by 0 bases, and 12 bases separated the two germline ends. The CDR3 has 15 residues. The CDR3 coding sequence is TGTGCCAGCAGGGCCGGGACGAACTCTGGAAACACCATATATTTT. Translation: CASRAGTNSGNTIYF.

This clonotype was seen a handful of times. The chain has TRBV6-2 or TRBV6-3 and TRBJ1-2; 7 bases match TRBD1. J lost 2 bases, V lost 8 bases, and 29 bases had no gene match. The CDR3 has 21 residues. In germline, CDR1 is MNHEY, CDR2 SVGEGT. In DNA, the CDR3 is TGTGCCAGCTTACGCCTGAACAGGGGCTCGTGGGAATATGGAGCCAACTATGGCTACACCTTC. This translates into CASLRLNRGSWEYGANYGYTF.

The chain combines TRBV20-1 with TRBJ1-4, with D perhaps matching TRBD1 (6 bases). Trimming took 8 bases from V and 8 from J, leaving 12 bases between them. CDR1 DFQATT and CDR2 SNEGSKA come from the germline V gene (reference sequence). The length of the CDR3 is 11 residues. The CDR3 sequence: CSSYRAEKLFF. CDR3 coding DNA: TGCAGTTCCTACAGGGCCGAAAAACTGTTTTTT.

Ten or more counts support this clonotype. This chain links TRBV20-1 with TRBJ2-1; TRBD2 is a possible D gene (6 bases). Between the trimmed V and J ends, which lost 3 bases and 9 bases, there was a span of 18 bases. The CDR3 extends over 14 amino acids. Germline CDR1 is DFQATT and CDR2 is SNEGSKA (reference sequence). The CDR3 DNA is TGCAGTGCTAGGGAGGGTGGGTTTGACAGTGAGCAGTTCTTC. Its translation: CSAREGGFDSEQFF.

This chain joins TRBV10-1 and TRBJ2-3; D might be TRBD1 (6 bases). This CDR3 comprises 12 residues. V shed 2 bases and J shed 8 bases, with 8 bases lying between them. CDR1 and CDR2 (germline): WNHNN, SYGVQD (reference sequence). The DNA for the CDR3 is TGCGCCAGCAGTGAGATAGGGGGTACGCAGTATTTT. It yields the protein CASSEIGGTQYF.

The chain links TRBV10-3 to TRBJ1-1; D is undetermined. Between the trimmed V and J ends, which lost 2 bases and 11 bases, there was a span of 12 bases. The CDR3 is 12 residues long. CDR1 is ENHRY and CDR2 is SYGVKD in the germline V gene. Here the CDR3 DNA reads TGTGCCATCAGTGAGGACGGCTATGCGGCTTTCTTT. Protein: CAISEDGYAAFF.

This clonotype was counted only a few times. The genes are TRBV5-1 and TRBJ2-7; 8 positions match TRBD2. The CDR3 contains 14 residues. Germline lookup yields CDR1 SGHRS and CDR2 YFSETQ. Unmatched junction bases numbered 11, after V lost 5 bases and J lost 7 bases. CDR3 in amino acids: CASRGGGSLGEQYF. The CDR3 DNA reads TGCGCCAGCAGAGGCGGGGGGAGTTTGGGAGAGCAGTACTTC. Full variable domain (missing parts from reference TRBV5-1 and TRBJ2-7): KAGVTQTPRYLIKTRGQQVTLSCSPISGHRSVSWYQQTPGQGLQFLFEYFSETQRNKGNFPGRFSGRQFSNSRSEMNVSTLELGDSALYLCASRGGGSLGEQYFGPGTRLTVT.

In this sample, this clonotype turned up once. V usage is TRBV5-4 and J usage is TRBJ1-1; a possible D gene is TRBD1 (5 bases). This CDR3 has 12 amino acids. Germline lookup yields CDR1 SGHNT and CDR2 YYREEE (reference sequence). Trimming removed 0 bases from V and 7 bases from J, with 7 bases in between. The CDR3 bases are TGTGCCAGCAGCTTGGGGGGCCTTGAAGCTTTCTTT. Translated: CASSLGGLEAFF. The full variable domain, its missing parts supplied by reference TRBV5-4 and TRBJ1-1, is ETGVTQSPTHLIKTRGQQVTLRCSSQSGHNTVSWYQQALGQGPQFIFQYYREEENGRGNFPPRFSGLQFPNYSSELNVNALELDDSALYLCASSLGGLEAFFGQGTRLTVV.

The sample holds a few counts of this clonotype. This chain joins TRBV5-1 and TRBJ2-5; 14 nucleotides agree with TRBD2. There are 19 residues in the CDR3. Losses at the gene ends were 0 bases for V and 3 bases for J; bases not matched to a gene: 10. The germline gives CDR1 SGHRS, CDR2 YFSETQ. This CDR3 reads CASSLAPPTSGGVEETQYF. The DNA of the CDR3 is TGCGCCAGCAGCTTGGCCCCCCCGACTAGCGGGGGGGTGGAAGAGACCCAGTACTTC.

The CDR3: CSARVGPGELFF. Here the CDR3 DNA reads TGCAGTGCTAGAGTAGGCCCCGGGGAGCTGTTTTTT. This chain joins TRBV20-1 and TRBJ2-2; the D is unclear. CDR1 is DFQATT and CDR2 is SNEGSKA in the germline V gene (reference sequence). The V gene lost 1 base and the J gene lost 6 bases, with 6 bases spanning the gap. The CDR3 loop spans 12 amino acids.

This clonotype has ten or more counts. This sequence joins TRBV7-8 and TRBJ2-2; TRBD1 might be the D (6 bases). Between the trimmed V and J ends, which lost 5 bases and 5 bases, there was a span of 12 bases. From germline, CDR1 is SGHVS and CDR2 FQNEAQ. The CDR3 loop spans 14 amino acids. CDR3 region: CASSLNRATGELFF. As DNA, the CDR3 is TGTGCCAGCAGCCTGAACAGGGCGACCGGGGAGCTGTTTTTT.

This clonotype was counted only a few times. The rearrangement uses TRBV20-1 and TRBJ2-2; D not resolved. Germline values: CDR1 DFQATT, CDR2 SNEGSKA (reference sequence). With 3 bases removed from V and 6 bases from J, the gap between germline ends came to 8 bases. The CDR3 sequence is 12 residues long. The CDR3, as DNA: TGCAGTGCTAGGGCACTGGCCGGGGAGCTGTTTTTT. It yields the protein CSARALAGELFF.